This T cell receptor (beta chain) was found in a study of CD8 T cells in Susac syndrome. Germline V CDR1 and CDR2: SGHDT, YYEEEE. Between the trimmed V and J ends, which lost 4 bases and 0 bases, there was a span of 14 bases. The CDR3 has 15 residues. Roughly 0.45 to 1 ug RNA was reverse transcribed with random hexamers. TCRdb processed the immunoSEQ multiplex PCR reads anew with MiXCR; each CDR3 protein has one entry. The sample records 25,000 to 30,000 distinct CDR3 sequences, roughly 92% being singletons. The specimen was CD8+ T cells from PBMCs. This chain links TRBV5-6 with TRBJ2-7; TRBD1 or TRBD2 may be the D gene (5 bases each). This clonotype was sampled from a human donor in good health. The CDR3 spells CASSPKGRSSYEQYF. In DNA, the CDR3 is TGTGCCAGCAGCCCGAAGGGACGGAGCTCCTACGAGCAGTACTTC.